The sequence of this TCR beta chain was determined in a study of blood T cell repertoires in COVID-19. With 1 base removed from V and 5 bases from J, the gap between germline ends came to 14 bases. The CDR3 totals 15 residues. Per germline, CDR1 MDHEN and CDR2 SYDVKM. Profiling relied on immunoSEQ multiplex PCR, and the TCRdb table lists in-frame clones only, not all of them. The table includes about 290,000 clones, approximately 86% detected once. The chain is built from TRBV28 and TRBJ2-5; D possibly corresponds to TRBD2 (5 bases). Sequenced sample: peripheral blood. The TCR originated in a woman aged 45-65 years with active or convalescent COVID-19. CDR3 protein: CASSLSRGAWETQYF. In DNA form, the CDR3 reads TGTGCCAGCAGTTTATCTCGGGGAGCATGGGAGACCCAGTACTTC.